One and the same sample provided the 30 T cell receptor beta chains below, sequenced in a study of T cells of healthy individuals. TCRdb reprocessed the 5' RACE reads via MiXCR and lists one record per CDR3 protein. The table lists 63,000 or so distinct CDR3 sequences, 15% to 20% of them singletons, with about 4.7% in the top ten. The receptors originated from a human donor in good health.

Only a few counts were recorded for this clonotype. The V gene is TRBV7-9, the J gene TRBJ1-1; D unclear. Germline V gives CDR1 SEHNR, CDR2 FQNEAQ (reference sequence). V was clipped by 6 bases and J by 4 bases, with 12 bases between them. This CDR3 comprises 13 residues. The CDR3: CASRPDGSTEAFF. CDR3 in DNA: TGTGCCAGCAGACCTGACGGCTCCACTGAAGCTTTCTTT.

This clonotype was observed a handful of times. The CDR3 coding sequence is TGTGCCAGCGGACCGGGACTGAATTATAATTCACCCCTCCACTTT. Translated: CASGPGLNYNSPLHF. The chain is built from TRBV7-9 and TRBJ1-6, with D possibly TRBD1 on 5 matching bases. Germline CDR1 is SEHNR and CDR2 is FQNEAQ (reference sequence). CDR3 length: 15 amino acids. The V and J ends lost 8 bases and 4 bases respectively, with 15 bases between them.

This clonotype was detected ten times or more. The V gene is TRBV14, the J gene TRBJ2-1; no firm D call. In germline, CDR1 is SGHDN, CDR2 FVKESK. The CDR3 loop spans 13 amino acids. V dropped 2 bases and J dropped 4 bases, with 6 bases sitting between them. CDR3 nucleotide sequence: TGTGCCAGCAGCCAATTCGGGTACAATGAGCAGTTCTTC. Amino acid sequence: CASSQFGYNEQFF.

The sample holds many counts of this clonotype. In nucleotides, the CDR3 is TGTGCCAGCAGCTTGGAAGGGGTCGGCACTGAAGCTTTCTTT. This codes for CASSLEGVGTEAFF. The rearrangement links TRBV5-5 to TRBJ1-1; perhaps TRBD1 as D (5 bases). V lost 0 bases, J lost 4 bases, and 10 bases lay in between. The CDR3 covers 14 residues. The germline V gene encodes CDR1 SGHKS and CDR2 YYEKEE (reference sequence).

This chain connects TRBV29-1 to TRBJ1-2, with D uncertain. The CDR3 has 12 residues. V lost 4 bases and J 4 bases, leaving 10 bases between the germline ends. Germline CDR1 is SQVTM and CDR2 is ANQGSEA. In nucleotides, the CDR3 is TGCAGCGTTGTGGTTTCGGGCTATGGCTACACCTTC. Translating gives CSVVVSGYGYTF. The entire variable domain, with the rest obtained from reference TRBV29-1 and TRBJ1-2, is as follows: SAVISQKPSRDICQRGTSLTIQCQVDSQVTMMFWYRQQPGQSLTLIATANQGSEATYESGFVIDKFPISRPNLTFSTLTVSNMSPEDSSIYLCSVVVSGYGYTFGSGTRLTVV.

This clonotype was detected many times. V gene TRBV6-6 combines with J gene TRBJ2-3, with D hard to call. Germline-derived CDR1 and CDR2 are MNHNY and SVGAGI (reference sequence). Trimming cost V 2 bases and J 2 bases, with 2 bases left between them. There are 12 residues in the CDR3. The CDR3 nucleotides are TGTGCCAGCAGTTACAACACAGATACGCAGTATTTT. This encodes CASSYNTDTQYF.

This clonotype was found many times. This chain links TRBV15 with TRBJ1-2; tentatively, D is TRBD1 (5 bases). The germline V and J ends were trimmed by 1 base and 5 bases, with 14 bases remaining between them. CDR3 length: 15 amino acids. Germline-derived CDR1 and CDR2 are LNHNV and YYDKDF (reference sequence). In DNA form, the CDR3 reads TGTGCCACCAGCAGAGGAACCGGGGGAATATATGGCTACACCTTC. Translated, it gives CATSRGTGGIYGYTF. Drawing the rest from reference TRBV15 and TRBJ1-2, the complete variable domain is DAMVIQNPRYQVTQFGKPVTLSCSQTLNHNVMYWYQQKSSQAPKLLFHYYDKDFNNEADTPDNFQSRRPNTSFCFLDIRSPGLGDTAMYLCATSRGTGGIYGYTFGSGTRLTVV.

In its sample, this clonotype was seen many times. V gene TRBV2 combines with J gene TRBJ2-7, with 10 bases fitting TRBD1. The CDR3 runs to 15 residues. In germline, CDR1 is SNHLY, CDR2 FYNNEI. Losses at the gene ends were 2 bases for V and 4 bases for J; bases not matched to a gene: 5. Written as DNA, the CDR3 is TGTGCCAGCAGTGAATCGGACAGGGGGTGGTACGAGCAGTACTTC. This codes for CASSESDRGWYEQYF.

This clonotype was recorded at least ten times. The CDR3 DNA follows: TGTGCCAGCACCATATCGACTAGCGGGAGCACAGATACGCAGTATTTT. This gives the protein CASTISTSGSTDTQYF. The chain couples TRBV12-3 or TRBV12-4 to TRBJ2-3; 10 nucleotides match TRBD2. The V gene end was trimmed by 7 bases and the J gene end by 0 bases; junction bases not matched to a gene: 7. The CDR3 runs to 16 residues.

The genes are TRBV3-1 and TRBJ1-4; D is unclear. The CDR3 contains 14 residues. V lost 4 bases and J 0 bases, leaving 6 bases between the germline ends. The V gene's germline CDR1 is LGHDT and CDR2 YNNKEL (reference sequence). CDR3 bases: TGTGCCAGCAGCCCGACGTCAACTAATGAAAAACTGTTTTTT. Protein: CASSPTSTNEKLFF.

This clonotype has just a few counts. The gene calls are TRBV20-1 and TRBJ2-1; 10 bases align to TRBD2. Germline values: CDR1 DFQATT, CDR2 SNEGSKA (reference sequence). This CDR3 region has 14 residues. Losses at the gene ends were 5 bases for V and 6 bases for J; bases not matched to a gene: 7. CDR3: CSALAGVMINEQFF. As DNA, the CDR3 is TGCAGTGCTCTAGCGGGAGTCATGATCAATGAGCAGTTCTTC.

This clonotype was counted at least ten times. CDR3 residues: CASSIGPASGYNEQFF. The CDR3 bases are TGTGCCAGTAGTATAGGACCTGCGTCGGGGTACAATGAGCAGTTCTTC. The V call is TRBV19, the J call TRBJ2-1, with D tentatively TRBD2 (5 bases). V lost 1 base and J lost 4, with 14 bases in between. Germline CDR1 is LNHDA and CDR2 is SQIVND (reference sequence). This CDR3 has 16 residues.

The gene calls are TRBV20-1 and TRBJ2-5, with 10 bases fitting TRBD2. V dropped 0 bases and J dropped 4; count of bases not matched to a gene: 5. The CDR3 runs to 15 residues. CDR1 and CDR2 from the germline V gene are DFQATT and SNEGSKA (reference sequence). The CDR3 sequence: CSARDGAGGRETQYF. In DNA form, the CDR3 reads TGCAGTGCTAGAGATGGAGCGGGGGGGAGAGAGACCCAGTACTTC.

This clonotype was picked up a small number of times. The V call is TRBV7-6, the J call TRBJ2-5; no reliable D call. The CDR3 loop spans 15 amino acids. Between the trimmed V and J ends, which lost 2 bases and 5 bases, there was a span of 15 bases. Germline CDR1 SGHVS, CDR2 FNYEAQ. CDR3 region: CASSLSSGPLETQYF. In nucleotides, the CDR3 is TGTGCCAGCAGCTTATCCTCCGGGCCACTGGAGACCCAGTACTTC.

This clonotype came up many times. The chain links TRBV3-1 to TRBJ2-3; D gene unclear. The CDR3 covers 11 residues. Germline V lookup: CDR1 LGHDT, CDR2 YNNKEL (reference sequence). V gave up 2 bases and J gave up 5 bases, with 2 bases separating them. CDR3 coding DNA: TGTGCCAGCAGCCAATTAGATACGCAGTATTTT. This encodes CASSQLDTQYF.

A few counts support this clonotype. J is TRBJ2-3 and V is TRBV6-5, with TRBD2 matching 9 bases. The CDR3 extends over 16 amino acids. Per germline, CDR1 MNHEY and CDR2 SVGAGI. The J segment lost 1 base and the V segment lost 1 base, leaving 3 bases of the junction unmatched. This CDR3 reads CASSYWGGRGTDTQYF. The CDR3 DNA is TGTGCCAGCAGTTACTGGGGCGGGAGGGGCACAGATACGCAGTATTTT.

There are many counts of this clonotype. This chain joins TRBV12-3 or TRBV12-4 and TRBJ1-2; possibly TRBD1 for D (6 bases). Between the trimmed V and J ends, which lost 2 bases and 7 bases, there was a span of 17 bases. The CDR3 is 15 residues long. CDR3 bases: TGTGCCAGCAGTTTATATGAAGGGGGGGGCTCTGGCTACACCTTC. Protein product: CASSLYEGGGSGYTF.

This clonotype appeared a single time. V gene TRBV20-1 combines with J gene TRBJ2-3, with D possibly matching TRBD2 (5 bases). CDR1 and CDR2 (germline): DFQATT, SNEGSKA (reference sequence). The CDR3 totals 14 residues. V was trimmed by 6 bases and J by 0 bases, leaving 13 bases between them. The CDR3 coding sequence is TGCAGTGCGGAGAGGGATGCTAGCACAGATACGCAGTATTTT. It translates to CSAERDASTDTQYF.

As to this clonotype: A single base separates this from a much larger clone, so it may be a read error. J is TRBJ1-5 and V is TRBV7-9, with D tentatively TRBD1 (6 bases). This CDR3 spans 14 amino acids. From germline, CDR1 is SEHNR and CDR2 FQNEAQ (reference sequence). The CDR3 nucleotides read TGTGCCAGCAGCCAGGACAGCTTCAATCAGCCCCAGCTTTTT. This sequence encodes CASSQDSFNQPQLF.

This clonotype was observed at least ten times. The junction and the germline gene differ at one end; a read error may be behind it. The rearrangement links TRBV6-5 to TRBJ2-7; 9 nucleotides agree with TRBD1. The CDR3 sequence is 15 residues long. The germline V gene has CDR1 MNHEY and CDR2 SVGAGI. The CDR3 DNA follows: TGTGCCAGCAGCTACTCAGGGACAGGGTCATACGAGCAGTACTTC. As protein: CASSYSGTGSYEQYF.

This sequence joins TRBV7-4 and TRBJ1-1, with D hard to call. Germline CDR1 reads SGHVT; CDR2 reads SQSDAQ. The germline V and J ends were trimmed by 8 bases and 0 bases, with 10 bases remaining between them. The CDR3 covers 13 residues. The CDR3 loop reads CASSASLNTEAFF. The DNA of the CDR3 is TGTGCCAGCTCGGCCAGCCTGAACACTGAAGCTTTCTTT.

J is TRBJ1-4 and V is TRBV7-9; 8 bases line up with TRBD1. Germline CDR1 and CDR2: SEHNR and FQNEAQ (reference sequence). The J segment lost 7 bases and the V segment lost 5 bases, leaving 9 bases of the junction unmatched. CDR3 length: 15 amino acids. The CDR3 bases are TGTGCCAGCAGCCGCGGACAGGGAGAATCTGAAAAACTGTTTTTT. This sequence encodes CASSRGQGESEKLFF.

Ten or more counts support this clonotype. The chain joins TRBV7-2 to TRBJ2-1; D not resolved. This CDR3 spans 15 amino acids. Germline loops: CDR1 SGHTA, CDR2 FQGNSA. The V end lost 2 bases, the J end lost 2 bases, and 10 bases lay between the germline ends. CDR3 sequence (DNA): TGTGCCAGCAGCTTAACAGCAAACCCCTACAATGAGCAGTTCTTC. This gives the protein CASSLTANPYNEQFF.

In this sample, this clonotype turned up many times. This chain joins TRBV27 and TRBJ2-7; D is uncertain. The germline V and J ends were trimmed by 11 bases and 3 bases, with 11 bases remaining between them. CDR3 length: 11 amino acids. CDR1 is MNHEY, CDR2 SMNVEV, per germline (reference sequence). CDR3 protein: CASRTDYEQYF. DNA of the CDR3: TGTGCCTCACGTACGGACTACGAGCAGTACTTC.

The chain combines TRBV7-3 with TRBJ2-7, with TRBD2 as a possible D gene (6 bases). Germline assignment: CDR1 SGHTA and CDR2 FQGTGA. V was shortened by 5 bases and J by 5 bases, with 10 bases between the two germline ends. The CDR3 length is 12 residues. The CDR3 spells CASSRPGDEQYF. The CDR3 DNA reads TGTGCCAGCAGCAGGCCGGGAGACGAGCAGTACTTC.

CDR3 in amino acids: CASSEGGTGRQPQHF. The CDR3 nucleotides read TGTGCCAGCAGTGAAGGGGGGACAGGGCGGCAGCCCCAGCATTTT. This rearrangement joins TRBV25-1 to TRBJ1-5; TRBD1 agrees at 9 bases. Germline assignment: CDR1 MGHDK and CDR2 SYGVNS. The CDR3 covers 15 residues. The trim removed 2 bases at V and 7 bases at J, leaving 6 bases unmatched.

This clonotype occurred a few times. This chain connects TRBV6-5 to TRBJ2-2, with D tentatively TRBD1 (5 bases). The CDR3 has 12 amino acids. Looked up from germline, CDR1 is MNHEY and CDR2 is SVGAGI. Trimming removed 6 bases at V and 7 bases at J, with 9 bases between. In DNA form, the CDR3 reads TGTGCCAGCAGCCCAAGGGGCGGGGAGCTGTTTTTT. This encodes CASSPRGGELFF.

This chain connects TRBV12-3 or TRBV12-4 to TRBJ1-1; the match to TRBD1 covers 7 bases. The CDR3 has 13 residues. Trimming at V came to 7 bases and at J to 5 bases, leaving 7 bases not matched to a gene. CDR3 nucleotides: TGTGCCAGCACCACAGGGGTTAGGACTGAAGCTTTCTTT. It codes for CASTTGVRTEAFF.

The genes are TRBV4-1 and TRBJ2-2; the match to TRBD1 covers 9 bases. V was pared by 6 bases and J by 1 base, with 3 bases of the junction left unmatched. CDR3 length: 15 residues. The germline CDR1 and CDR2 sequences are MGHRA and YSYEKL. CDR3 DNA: TGCGCCAGCAGGCGACAGGGGGAGAACACCGGGGAGCTGTTTTTT. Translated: CASRRQGENTGELFF.

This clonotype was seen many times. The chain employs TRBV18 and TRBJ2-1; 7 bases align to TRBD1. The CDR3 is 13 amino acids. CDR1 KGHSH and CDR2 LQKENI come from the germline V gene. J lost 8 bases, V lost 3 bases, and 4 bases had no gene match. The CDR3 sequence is CASSPPQGDEQFF. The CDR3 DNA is TGTGCCAGCTCACCCCCCCAGGGGGATGAGCAGTTCTTC. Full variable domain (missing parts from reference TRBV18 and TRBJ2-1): NAGVMQNPRHLVRRRGQEARLRCSPMKGHSHVYWYRQLPEEGLKFMVYLQKENIIDESGMPKERFSAEFPKEGPSILRIQQVVRGDSAAYFCASSPPQGDEQFFGPGTRLTVL.